This T cell receptor beta chain was sequenced in a study of early T cells in non-severe SARS-CoV-2 infection. For the study at large: The study sequenced bulk RNA from unsorted whole blood, with chains unpaired.

Researchers attached unique molecular identifiers to individual cDNA molecules. One entry per CDR3 protein, called by TCRdb with MiXCR from the 5' RACE reads. The profile shows tens of thousands of distinct CDR3 sequences, roughly 6% of them singletons. This CDR3 is built from 13 residues. Per germline, CDR1 LGHDT and CDR2 YNNKEL (reference sequence). V dropped 3 bases and J dropped 7; count of bases not matched to a gene: 5. This clonotype was seen ten or more times. Sequenced material: whole blood. This receptor was identified in an adult who was a healthcare worker with PCR-confirmed SARS-CoV-2 infection or an uninfected control (not recorded which). J is TRBJ1-2 and V is TRBV3-1; 7 bases map to TRBD1. In nucleotides, the CDR3 is TGTGCCAGCAGCCAGACGACAGGGTTTGGCTACACCTTC. Translation gives CASSQTTGFGYTF.